This T cell receptor beta chain comes out of a study of cytomegalovirus exposure and HLA in healthy donors. The PCR made use of 60 Vbeta and 13 Jbeta primers. Repertoires were generated with immunoSEQ multiplex PCR, while TCRdb's copy carries only in-frame clones and drops some. This table has about 170,000 clones, roughly 76% appearing once. After removal of 4 bases from V and 6 bases from J, the junction contained 7 bases not matched to a gene. The germline CDR1 and CDR2 sequences are SGHRS and YFSETQ. This CDR3 region has 15 residues. V and J are TRBV5-1 and TRBJ1-2; TRBD1 aligns across 12 bases. The receptor was derived from a woman between 18 and 29 years old in good health and CMV-seropositive. Source material: PBMCs. This chain's CDR3 is CASSIGTGGVNGYTF. The CDR3 DNA reads TGCGCCAGCAGCATCGGGACAGGGGGCGTCAATGGCTACACCTTC.